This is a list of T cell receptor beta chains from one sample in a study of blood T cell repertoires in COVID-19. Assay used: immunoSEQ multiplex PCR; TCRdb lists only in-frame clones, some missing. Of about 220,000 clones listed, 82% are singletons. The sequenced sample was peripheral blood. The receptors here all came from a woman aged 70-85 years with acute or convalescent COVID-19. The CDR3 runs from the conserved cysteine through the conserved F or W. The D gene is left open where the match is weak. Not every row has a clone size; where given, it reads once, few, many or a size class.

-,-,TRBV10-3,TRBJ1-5,CATGRQVTSNQPQHF,TGTGCCACAGGGCGTCAGGTTACTAGCAATCAGCCCCAGCATTTT
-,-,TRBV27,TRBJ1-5,CASSRAGEPQHF,TGTGCCAGCAGTCGCGCCGGGGAGCCCCAGCATTTT
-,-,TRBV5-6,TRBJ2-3,CASSRSSDTQYF,TGTGCCAGCAGCCGGTCTTCAGATACGCAGTATTTT
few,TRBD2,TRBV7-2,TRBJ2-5,CASSPQSGGGKTQYF,TGTGCCAGCAGCCCCCAGAGCGGGGGAGGAAAGACCCAGTACTTC
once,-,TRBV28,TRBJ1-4,CATRWGGGEKLFF,TGTGCCACCCGATGGGGGGGAGGGGAAAAACTGTTTTTT
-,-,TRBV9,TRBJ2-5,CASSLSGTHQETQYF,TGTGCCAGCAGCCTCTCCGGGACACACCAAGAGACCCAGTACTTC
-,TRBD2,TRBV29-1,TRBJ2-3,CSLTSGGFTDTQYF,TGCAGCCTGACTAGCGGGGGATTCACAGATACGCAGTATTTT
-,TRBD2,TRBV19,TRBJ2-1,CASGLAGLSYNEQFF,TGTGCCAGTGGACTAGCGGGGCTCTCCTACAATGAGCAGTTCTTC
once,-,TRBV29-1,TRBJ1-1,CSGRWNTEAFF,TGCAGCGGGAGGTGGAACACTGAAGCTTTCTTT
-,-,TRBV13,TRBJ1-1,CASSFFKYTEAFF,TGTGCCAGCAGCTTCTTTAAATACACTGAAGCTTTCTTT
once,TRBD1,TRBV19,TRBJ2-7,CASSRDRGPYEQYF,TGTGCCAGTAGCCGGGACAGGGGACCCTACGAGCAGTACTTC
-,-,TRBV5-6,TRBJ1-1,CASSLTTQVNTEAFF,TGTGCCAGCAGCTTGACCACCCAGGTGAACACTGAAGCTTTCTTT
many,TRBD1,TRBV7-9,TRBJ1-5,CASSPDRGGNQPQHF,TGTGCCAGCAGCCCCGACAGGGGAGGGAATCAGCCCCAGCATTTT
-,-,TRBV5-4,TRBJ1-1,CASSLRSTEIGTEAFF,TGTGCCAGCAGCTTAAGGAGTACTGAGATTGGGACTGAAGCTTTCTTT
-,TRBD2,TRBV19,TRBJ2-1,CASSNERGIYNEQFF,TGTGCCAGTAGTAACGAGCGGGGGATTTACAATGAGCAGTTCTTC
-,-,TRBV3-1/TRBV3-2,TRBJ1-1,CASSHGQMNTEAFF,TGTGCCAGCAGCCACGGACAGATGAACACTGAAGCTTTCTTT
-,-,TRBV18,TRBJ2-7,CASGGDSRRDEQYF,TGTGCCAGCGGTGGGGACTCACGAAGGGACGAGCAGTACTTC
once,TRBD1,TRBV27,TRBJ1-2,CASSLTGEHGYTF,TGTGCCAGCAGTTTGACAGGGGAGCATGGCTACACCTTC
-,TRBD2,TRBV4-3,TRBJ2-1,CASSQERTSGGSEQFF,TGCGCCAGCAGCCAAGAAAGGACTAGCGGGGGGTCTGAGCAGTTCTTC
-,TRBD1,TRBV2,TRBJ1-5,CASRSGTANQPQHF,TGTGCCAGCAGGTCCGGGACAGCCAATCAGCCCCAGCATTTT
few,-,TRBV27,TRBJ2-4,CASSKRTGPLAKNIQYF,TGTGCCAGCAGTAAGCGGACCGGGCCTCTAGCCAAAAACATTCAGTACTTC
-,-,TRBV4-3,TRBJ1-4,CASSPLEGRTKLFF,TGCGCCAGCAGCCCGTTGGAGGGGCGGACCAAACTGTTTTTT
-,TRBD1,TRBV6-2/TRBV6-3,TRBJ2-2,CASSYSIGQGKNTGELFF,TGTGCCAGCAGTTACAGTATCGGACAGGGAAAGAACACCGGGGAGCTGTTTTTT
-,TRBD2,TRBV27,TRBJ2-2,CASRLAGPNTGELFF,TGTGCCAGCAGGTTAGCGGGGCCGAACACCGGGGAGCTGTTTTTT
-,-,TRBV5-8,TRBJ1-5,CASSFPSGGNQPQHF,TGTGCCAGCAGCTTCCCGTCGGGAGGAAATCAGCCCCAGCATTTT
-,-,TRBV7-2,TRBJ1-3,CASSLASGVGNTIYF,TGTGCCAGCAGCTTAGCGTCGGGGGTTGGAAACACCATATATTTT
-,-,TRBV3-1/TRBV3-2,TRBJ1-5,CASSQGIAGKWGNQPQHF,TGTGCCAGCAGCCAGGGTATCGCAGGGAAATGGGGCAATCAGCCCCAGCATTTT
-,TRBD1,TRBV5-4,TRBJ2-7,CASSYGQGAGFYEQYF,TGTGCCAGCAGCTATGGACAGGGGGCGGGGTTCTACGAGCAGTACTTC
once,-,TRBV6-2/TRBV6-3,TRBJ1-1,CASSPMTGGRAEAFF,TGTGCCAGCAGTCCCATGACGGGGGGGAGGGCTGAAGCTTTCTTT
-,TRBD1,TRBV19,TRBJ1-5,CASSMGDREQPQHF,TGTGCCAGTAGTATGGGGGACAGAGAACAGCCCCAGCATTTT
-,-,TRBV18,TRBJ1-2,CASSADRTTNYGYTF,TGTGCCAGCTCAGCCGACAGGACCACTAACTATGGCTACACCTTC
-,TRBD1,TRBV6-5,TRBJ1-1,CASSSSAQGAIEAFF,TGTGCCAGCAGTTCAAGCGCTCAGGGGGCAATTGAAGCTTTCTTT
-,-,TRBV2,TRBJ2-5,CAGRQVQETQYF,TGTGCCGGAAGACAGGTCCAAGAGACCCAGTACTTC
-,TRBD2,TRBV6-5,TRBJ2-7,CASRGTSGGWGEQYF,TGTGCCAGCAGGGGGACTAGCGGGGGCTGGGGCGAGCAGTACTTC
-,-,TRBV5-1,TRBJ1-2,CASSLGTEGYTF,TGCGCCAGCAGCTTGGGGACAGAGGGCTACACCTTC
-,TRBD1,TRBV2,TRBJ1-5,CASSGQGSNQPQHF,TGTGCCAGCAGCGGACAGGGCAGCAATCAGCCCCAGCATTTT
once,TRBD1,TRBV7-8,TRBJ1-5,CASSLRDRGSNQPQHF,TGTGCCAGCAGCCTACGGGACAGGGGGAGCAATCAGCCCCAGCATTTT
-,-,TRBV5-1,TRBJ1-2,CASSVPGNYGYTF,TGCGCCAGCAGCGTCCCAGGGAACTATGGCTACACCTTC
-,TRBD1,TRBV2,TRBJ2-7,CAKGTGGYEQYF,TGTGCCAAGGGGACAGGGGGCTACGAGCAGTACTTC
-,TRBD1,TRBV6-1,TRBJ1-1,CASTEQGSRTEAFF,TGTGCCAGCACCGAACAGGGGAGTCGAACTGAAGCTTTCTTT
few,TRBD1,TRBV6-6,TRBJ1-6,CASMTGGESPLHF,TGTGCCAGTATGACAGGGGGTGAATCACCCCTCCACTTT
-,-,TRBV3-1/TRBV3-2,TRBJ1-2,CASSQWTARYGYTF,TGTGCCAGCAGCCAATGGACTGCACGTTATGGCTACACCTTC
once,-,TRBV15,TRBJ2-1,CATSRDQFDSHNEQFF,TGTGCCACCAGCAGAGATCAGTTCGACAGCCACAATGAGCAGTTCTTC
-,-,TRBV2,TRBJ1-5,CASSDRVSNQPQHF,TGTGCCAGCAGTGACAGGGTGAGCAATCAGCCCCAGCATTTT
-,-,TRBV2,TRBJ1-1,CASSAQPITQANTEAFF,TGTGCCAGCAGTGCCCAACCAATAACTCAGGCGAACACTGAAGCTTTCTTT
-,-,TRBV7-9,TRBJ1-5,CASSFGDQPQHF,TGTGCCAGCAGCTTCGGGGATCAGCCCCAGCATTTT
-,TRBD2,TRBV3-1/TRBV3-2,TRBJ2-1,CASSQGTSGGEQFF,TGTGCCAGCAGCCAGGGGACTAGCGGGGGTGAGCAGTTCTTC
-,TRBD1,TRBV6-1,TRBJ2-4,CASSEDRAKNIQYF,TGTGCCAGCAGTGAGGACAGGGCCAAAAACATTCAGTACTTC
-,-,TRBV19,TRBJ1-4,CASSLRGSNEKLFF,TGTGCCAGTAGTCTCCGTGGCTCCAATGAAAAACTGTTTTTT
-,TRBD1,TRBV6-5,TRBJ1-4,CASSLTGGNEKLFF,TGTGCCAGCAGCCTTACAGGGGGAAATGAAAAACTGTTTTTT
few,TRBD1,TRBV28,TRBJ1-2,CASSPGQAYYGYTF,TGTGCCAGCAGTCCCGGACAGGCCTACTATGGCTACACCTTC
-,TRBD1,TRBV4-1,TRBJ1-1,CASSLQDRGGTEAFF,TGCGCCAGCAGTCTACAGGACAGGGGAGGGACTGAAGCTTTCTTT
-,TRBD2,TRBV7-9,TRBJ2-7,CASSLIFQRGGQIALEQYF,TGTGCCAGCAGCTTAATATTCCAGCGGGGGGGCCAGATAGCCCTCGAGCAGTACTTC
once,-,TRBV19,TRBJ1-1,CASSRTAFEAFF,TGTGCCAGTAGTAGGACTGCCTTTGAAGCTTTCTTT
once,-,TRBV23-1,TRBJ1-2,CASSQSNNPLSDSCIYGYTF,TGCGCCAGCAGTCAATCGAATAACCCCCTTTCGGACAGCTGCATCTATGGCTACACCTTC
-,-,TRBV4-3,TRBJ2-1,CASSQGGLGSSYNEQFF,TGCGCCAGCAGCCAAGGGGGGCTGGGAAGCTCCTACAATGAGCAGTTCTTC
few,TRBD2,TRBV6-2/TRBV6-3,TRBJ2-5,CASSYRLGLAGQETQYF,TGTGCCAGCAGTTATCGTCTGGGACTAGCGGGGCAAGAGACCCAGTACTTC
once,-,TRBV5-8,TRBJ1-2,CASSYTGLEGYGYTF,TGTGCCAGCAGCTACACAGGGCTGGAAGGCTATGGCTACACCTTC